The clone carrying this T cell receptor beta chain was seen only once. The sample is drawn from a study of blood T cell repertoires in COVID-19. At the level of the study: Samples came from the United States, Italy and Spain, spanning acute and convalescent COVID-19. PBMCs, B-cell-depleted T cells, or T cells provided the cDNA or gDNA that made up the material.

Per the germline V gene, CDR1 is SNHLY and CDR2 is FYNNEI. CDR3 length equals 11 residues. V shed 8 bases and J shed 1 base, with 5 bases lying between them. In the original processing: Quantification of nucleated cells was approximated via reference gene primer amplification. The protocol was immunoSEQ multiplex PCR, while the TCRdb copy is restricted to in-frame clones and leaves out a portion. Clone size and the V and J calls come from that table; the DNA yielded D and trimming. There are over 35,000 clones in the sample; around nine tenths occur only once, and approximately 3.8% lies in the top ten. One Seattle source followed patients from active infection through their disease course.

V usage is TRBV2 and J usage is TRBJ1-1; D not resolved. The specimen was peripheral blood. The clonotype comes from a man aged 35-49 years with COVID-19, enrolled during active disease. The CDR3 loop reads CASAGNTEAFF. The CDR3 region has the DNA TGTGCCAGCGCGGGGAACACTGAAGCTTTCTTT.